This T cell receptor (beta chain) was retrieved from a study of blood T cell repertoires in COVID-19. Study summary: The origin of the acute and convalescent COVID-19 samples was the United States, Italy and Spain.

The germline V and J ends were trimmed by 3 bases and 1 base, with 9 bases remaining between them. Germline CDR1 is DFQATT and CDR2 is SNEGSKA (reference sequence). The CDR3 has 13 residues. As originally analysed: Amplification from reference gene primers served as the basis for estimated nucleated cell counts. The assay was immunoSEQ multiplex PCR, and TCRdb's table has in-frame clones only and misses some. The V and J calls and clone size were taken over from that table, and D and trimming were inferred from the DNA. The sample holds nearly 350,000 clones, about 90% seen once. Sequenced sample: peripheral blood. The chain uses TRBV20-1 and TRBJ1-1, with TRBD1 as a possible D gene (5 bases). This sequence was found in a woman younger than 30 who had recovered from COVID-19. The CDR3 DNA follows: TGCAGTGCTAGTGGGGCGTCGAACACTGAAGCTTTCTTT. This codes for CSASGASNTEAFF.